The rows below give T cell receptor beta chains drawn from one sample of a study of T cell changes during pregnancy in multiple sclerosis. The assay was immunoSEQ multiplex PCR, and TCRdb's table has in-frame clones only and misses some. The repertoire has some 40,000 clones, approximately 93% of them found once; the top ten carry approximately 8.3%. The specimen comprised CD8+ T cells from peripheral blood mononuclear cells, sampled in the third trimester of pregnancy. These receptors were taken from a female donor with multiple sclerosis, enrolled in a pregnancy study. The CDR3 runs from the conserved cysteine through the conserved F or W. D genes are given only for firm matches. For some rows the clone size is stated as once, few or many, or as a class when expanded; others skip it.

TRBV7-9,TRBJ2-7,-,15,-,CASSPPAGFTYEQYF,TGTGCCAGCAGCCCCCCTGCGGGGTTCACCTACGAGCAGTACTTC
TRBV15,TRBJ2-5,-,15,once,CATSADSYHQETQYF,TGTGCCACCAGCGCCGACTCTTACCACCAAGAGACCCAGTACTTC
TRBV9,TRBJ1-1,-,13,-,CASSAGSVTEAFF,TGTGCCAGCAGCGCAGGGTCGGTCACTGAAGCTTTCTTT
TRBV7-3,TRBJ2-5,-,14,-,CASSLNPGQETQYF,TGTGCCAGCAGCTTAAACCCCGGCCAAGAGACCCAGTACTTC
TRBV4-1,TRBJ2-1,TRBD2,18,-,CASSQDSSSGGSYNEQFF,TGCGCCAGCAGCCAAGATAGTAGTTCGGGCGGGAGCTACAATGAGCAGTTCTTC
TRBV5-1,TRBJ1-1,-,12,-,CATYNEQGEAFF,TGCGCCACCTACAATGAGCAGGGTGAAGCTTTCTTT
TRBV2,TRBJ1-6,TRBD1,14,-,CASWPGGSLSPLHF,TGTGCCAGCTGGCCAGGGGGCAGTTTGTCGCCCCTCCACTTT
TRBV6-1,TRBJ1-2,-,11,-,CASAGIWGYTF,TGTGCCAGCGCGGGGATATGGGGCTACACCTTC
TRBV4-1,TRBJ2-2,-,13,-,CASSQDSGGELFF,TGCGCCAGCAGCCAAGATAGCGGCGGGGAGCTGTTTTTT
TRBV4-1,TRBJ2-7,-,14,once,CASSHPGFVGEQYF,TGCGCCAGCAGCCACCCGGGTTTCGTAGGCGAGCAGTACTTC
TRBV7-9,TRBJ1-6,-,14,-,CASSQTDYNSPLHF,TGTGCCAGCAGTCAGACAGATTATAATTCACCCCTCCACTTT
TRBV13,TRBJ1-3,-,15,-,CASSFRGSSGNTIYF,TGTGCCAGCAGCTTCAGGGGTTCCTCTGGAAACACCATATATTTT
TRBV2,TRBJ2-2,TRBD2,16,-,CASSEASGDYTGELFF,TGTGCCAGCAGTGAGGCTAGCGGGGACTACACCGGGGAGCTGTTTTTT
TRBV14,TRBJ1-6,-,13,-,CASSQVGGSPLHF,TGTGCCAGCAGCCAAGTCGGCGGTTCACCCCTCCACTTT
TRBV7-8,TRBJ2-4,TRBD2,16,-,CASSLVIGLAGGIQYF,TGTGCCAGCAGCTTAGTAATTGGTCTAGCGGGGGGGATTCAGTACTTC
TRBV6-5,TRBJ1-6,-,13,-,CASATAYNSPLHF,TGTGCCAGTGCGACAGCCTATAATTCACCCCTCCACTTT
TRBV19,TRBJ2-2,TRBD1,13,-,CASNTGDTGELFF,TGTGCCAGTAATACAGGGGACACCGGGGAGCTGTTTTTT